The rows below give T cell receptor beta chains drawn from one sample of a study of T cell responses to AZD1222 COVID-19 vaccine. Assay: immunoSEQ multiplex PCR; the TCRdb copy retains only in-frame clones and omits some. The data hold over 150,000 clones, with approximately 90% observed a single time. Sample: peripheral blood, taken 28 days after the second AZD1222 dose. The receptors come from an adult who received the AZD1222 COVID-19 vaccine. CDR3s include the opening cysteine and the closing phenylalanine or tryptophan. D genes are given only for firm matches. A row's size may be missing; if present it is once, few, many or a size class.

V	J	D	size	CDR3	DNA
TRBV20-1	TRBJ2-3	TRBD2	-	CSASPPGGSLLAGGDTQYF	TGCAGTGCTAGTCCCCCCGGGGGGTCCCTACTAGCGGGAGGAGATACGCAGTATTTT
TRBV14	TRBJ2-7	-	once	CASSRAGAGQYEQYF	TGTGCCAGCAGCCGCGCCGGGGCGGGTCAATACGAGCAGTACTTC
TRBV5-1	TRBJ2-7	-	-	CASSLGDTYLYEQYF	TGCGCCAGCAGCTTGGGGGACACTTACCTCTACGAGCAGTACTTC
TRBV9	TRBJ1-4	-	-	CASSPADGATNEKLFF	TGTGCCAGCAGCCCCGCTGATGGGGCAACTAATGAAAAACTGTTTTTT
TRBV6-5	TRBJ2-1	TRBD1	-	CASIGTGYNEQFF	TGTGCCAGCATAGGGACAGGTTACAATGAGCAGTTCTTC
TRBV7-6	TRBJ1-4	TRBD1	-	CASSTGQGANEKLFF	TGTGCCAGCAGCACAGGACAGGGGGCTAATGAAAAACTGTTTTTT
TRBV5-1	TRBJ2-2	-	-	CASSLVGLAPTGELFF	TGCGCCAGCAGCTTGGTGGGGCTAGCGCCGACCGGGGAGCTGTTTTTT
TRBV14	TRBJ2-6	-	-	CASSQVPGSSHPGANVLTF	TGTGCCAGCAGCCAAGTCCCCGGGAGCTCCCATCCTGGGGCCAACGTCCTGACTTTC
TRBV4-1	TRBJ2-1	TRBD1	-	CATRQGPRDLGTYNEQFF	TGCGCCACTAGACAGGGACCACGAGACCTAGGTACCTACAATGAGCAGTTCTTC
TRBV6-5	TRBJ1-3	-	-	CASSYAANGNTIYF	TGTGCCAGCAGTTACGCTGCTAACGGAAACACCATATATTTT
TRBV27	TRBJ1-5	TRBD1	few	CASRKTGGREPQHF	TGTGCCAGCAGAAAAACAGGGGGCAGGGAGCCCCAGCATTTT
TRBV6-4	TRBJ2-5	TRBD2	few	CASSETFLAGLETQYF	TGTGCCAGCAGCGAGACCTTCCTAGCGGGCCTCGAGACCCAGTACTTC
TRBV14	TRBJ2-2	-	-	CASSQEAELVVVGELFF	TGTGCCAGCAGCCAAGAAGCAGAGCTCGTTGTAGTGGGGGAGCTGTTTTTT
TRBV5-4	TRBJ2-1	-	-	CASSPRGNSYNEQFF	TGTGCCAGCAGCCCGCGGGGAAACTCTTACAATGAGCAGTTCTTC
TRBV28	TRBJ2-1	-	-	CASSPLSESSYNEQFF	TGTGCCAGCAGTCCTCTGAGCGAGAGCTCCTACAATGAGCAGTTCTTC
TRBV30	TRBJ1-6	-	-	CAWRNSLYSPLHF	TGTGCCTGGAGAAACAGTCTTTATTCACCCCTCCACTTT
TRBV30	TRBJ1-5	-	-	CAWSPRWGDNQPQHF	TGTGCCTGGAGTCCTAGGTGGGGGGACAATCAGCCCCAGCATTTT
TRBV5-1	TRBJ2-7	TRBD1	-	CASSLALTGVDYEQYF	TGCGCCAGCAGCTTGGCTTTGACAGGGGTTGACTACGAGCAGTACTTC
TRBV5-5	TRBJ2-7	-	-	CASSLERARWLDEQYF	TGTGCCAGCAGCTTGGAGCGAGCGAGATGGCTCGACGAGCAGTACTTC
TRBV6-5	TRBJ1-1	-	-	CASSDSTGEYTEAFF	TGTGCCAGCAGTGACTCGACAGGTGAGTACACTGAAGCTTTCTTT
TRBV2	TRBJ1-5	TRBD1	-	CASSDRTGNQPQHF	TGTGCCAGCAGTGACCGGACAGGGAATCAGCCCCAGCATTTT
TRBV18	TRBJ2-3	-	-	CASSQGPTTDTQYF	TGTGCCAGCTCGCAAGGCCCAACCACAGATACGCAGTATTTT
TRBV13	TRBJ1-3	-	-	CASSPDPAASGNTIYF	TGTGCCAGCAGCCCCGACCCTGCAGCCTCTGGAAACACCATATATTTT
TRBV5-1	TRBJ2-1	-	-	CASRLPTLHEQFF	TGCGCCAGCAGACTACCTACCCTCCATGAGCAGTTCTTC
TRBV15	TRBJ1-1	-	-	CATSREQMNTEAFF	TGTGCCACCAGCAGAGAGCAGATGAACACTGAAGCTTTCTTT
TRBV24-1	TRBJ2-1	TRBD2	-	CATSSTGGRDEYNEQFF	TGTGCCACCAGTTCAACGGGGGGGCGGGATGAATACAATGAGCAGTTCTTC
TRBV7-2	TRBJ2-1	TRBD2	few	CASSSRGVSSYNEQFF	TGTGCCAGCAGCTCTCGGGGGGTAAGCTCCTACAATGAGCAGTTCTTC
TRBV6-5	TRBJ1-6	-	-	CASRPGGWSPLHF	TGTGCCAGCAGACCCGGCGGATGGTCTCCCCTCCACTTT
TRBV11-2	TRBJ2-7	-	-	CASSLDQVAYEQYF	TGTGCCAGCAGCTTAGATCAGGTCGCCTACGAGCAGTACTTC
TRBV18	TRBJ1-5	-	-	CASSRREGVNQPQHF	TGTGCCAGCTCACGCAGGGAGGGTGTCAATCAGCCCCAGCATTTT
TRBV24-1	TRBJ1-1	-	-	CATSDKSKAFF	TGTGCCACCAGTGATAAGAGCAAGGCTTTCTTT
TRBV15	TRBJ2-3	-	-	CATEGGGTDTQYF	TGTGCCACCGAGGGCGGGGGCACAGATACGCAGTATTTT
TRBV7-3	TRBJ2-7	-	-	CASSLDSRSHEQYF	TGTGCCAGCAGCTTAGACTCGAGGTCCCACGAGCAGTACTTC
TRBV20-1	TRBJ1-2	-	-	CSAEYLTGYTF	TGCAGTGCGGAATACCTTACTGGCTACACCTTC